These T cell receptor beta chains were read from a single sample in a study of response to subunit inactivated influenza vaccine. TCRdb fed the RT-PCR reads into MiXCR, producing one record per CDR3 protein. Of some 850,000 distinct CDR3 sequences in the sample, roughly 18% were seen once. This specimen was PBMCs from blood, taken more than 4 days after vaccination. These receptors originate from a man aged 50-60 years who received an inactivated influenza vaccine. The CDR3 runs from the conserved cysteine through the conserved F or W. Fields, in order: J gene, clone size, D gene, V gene, CDR3 protein, CDR3 DNA. A D gene is named only where the DNA matches it firmly. Not every row has a clone size; where given, it reads once, few, many or a size class.

TRBJ1-2 | NA | TRBD1 | TRBV5-1 | CASSLVGQAHYGYTF | TGCGCCAGCAGCTTGGTCGGACAGGCTCACTATGGCTACACCTTC
TRBJ2-7 | NA | TRBD1 | TRBV5-1 | CASSPTPRDRGILSYEQYF | TGCGCCAGCAGCCCGACTCCCCGGGACAGGGGGATACTTTCCTACGAGCAGTACTTC
TRBJ2-3 | few | NA | TRBV5-5 | CASSFVVGVSTDTQYF | TGTGCCAGCAGCTTCGTGGTAGGCGTGAGCACAGATACGCAGTATTTT
TRBJ2-7 | few | TRBD1 | TRBV11-2 | CASSLDGTGGYEQYF | TGTGCCAGCAGCTTAGATGGGACAGGGGGCTACGAGCAGTACTTC
TRBJ2-1 | NA | TRBD2 | TRBV5-1 | CASSLTRGLAGNYNEQFF | TGCGCCAGCAGCTTGACCCGCGGACTAGCGGGGAACTACAATGAGCAGTTCTTC
TRBJ1-3 | NA | NA | TRBV5-1 | CASSLDISSGNTIYF | TGCGCCAGCAGCTTAGACATCAGCTCTGGAAACACCATATATTTT
TRBJ2-1 | NA | TRBD2 | TRBV11-2 | CASSLDYVRELYNEQFF | TGTGCCAGCAGCTTAGATTATGTGCGGGAGCTCTACAATGAGCAGTTCTTC
TRBJ1-5 | NA | NA | TRBV20-1 | CSAIGRVGQPQHF | TGCAGTGCTATAGGGAGGGTAGGTCAGCCCCAGCATTTT
TRBJ1-1 | NA | TRBD1 | TRBV4-3 | CASSQDLYRGGEAFF | TGCGCCAGCAGCCAAGATTTGTACAGGGGAGGTGAAGCTTTCTTT
TRBJ2-1 | NA | NA | TRBV2 | CASKSEGPPLF | TGTGCCAGCAAGTCAGAGGGACCTCCCCTCTTC
TRBJ1-1 | NA | NA | TRBV4-3 | CASSQSRLAEAFF | TGCGCCAGCAGCCAATCACGGTTGGCTGAAGCTTTCTTT
TRBJ2-7 | few | NA | TRBV4-1 | CASSPSIGPGISYEQYF | TGCGCCAGCAGCCCCTCCATTGGGCCAGGGATCTCCTACGAGCAGTACTTC
TRBJ2-3 | NA | NA | TRBV5-8 | CASSLGEATDTQYF | TGTGCCAGCAGCTTGGGGGAGGCCACAGATACGCAGTATTTT
TRBJ2-1 | NA | TRBD1 | TRBV7-9 | CASRTGGYDEQFF | TGTGCCAGTCGGACAGGGGGCTACGATGAGCAGTTCTTC
TRBJ2-5 | NA | TRBD2 | TRBV20-1 | CSARDLLAGGNEETQYF | TGCAGTGCTAGAGATCTTCTCGCGGGGGGTAATGAAGAGACCCAGTACTTC